These 11 T cell receptor beta chains originate from one sample sequenced in a study of CD8+ T cells in alopecia areata. Extraction of RNA preceded its reverse transcription into cDNA, which served as the sequencing template. Clones were sequenced by immunoSEQ multiplex PCR, and TCRdb holds only the in-frame ones, with some missing. In total the sample includes over 250,000 clones, none of them seen once. Markers including CD4, CD8alpha, NKG2D and NKG2ACE guided sorting of pooled cutaneous lymph node cells. The sample taken for sequencing was CD4+ T cells sorted from a lymph node. These receptor sequences come from a C3H/HeJ mouse with alopecia areata. For this strain, the MHC haplotype corresponds to H2-k.

As to this clone: The genes and germline here are from mouse. The sequenced fragment ends 4 residues before the CDR3 boundary, so the rest is inferred from the germline J gene. Other DNA sequences in the same sample also yield this CDR3. The gene calls are TRBV14 and TRBJ2-7, with 9 bases that match TRBD2. V lost 4 bases, J lost 0 bases, and 5 bases stayed unmatched. This CDR3 comprises 15 residues. CDR1 is SGHDT and CDR2 is FRDEAV in the germline V gene. The CDR3 DNA, read in part, is TGTGCCAGCAGTCCCGGACTGGGGAGCTCCTAT. It is translated as CASSPGLGSSY. The CDR3, in full, reads CASSPGLGSSYEQYF.

This clone showed up just a few times. Germline and genes: mouse. The read gets to within 3 residues of the CDR3 end, and the germline J gene fills in the rest. The chain combines TRBV19 with TRBJ1-6, with 8 bases that match TRBD1. TRBJ1-6 is given ORF status, its function remaining uncertain. Trimming took 3 bases from V and 0 from J; bases not matched to a gene: 5. CDR1 is FNHDT and CDR2 is SITEND in the germline V gene (reference sequence). The CDR3 length is 17 residues. The CDR3 sequence is CASSTTGGNSYNSPLYF. CDR3 bases read: TGTGCCAGCAGTACTACAGGGGGGAATTCCTATAATTCGCCC.

This clone was seen more than once but under ten times. Gene names and germline refer to mouse. The read ends 4 residues early relative to the CDR3; the germline J gene fills the gap. V is TRBV19 and J is TRBJ2-3; D is unclear. The CDR3 spans 14 residues. Germline V gives CDR1 FNHDT, CDR2 SITEND (reference sequence). The V end was cut by 3 bases, the J end by 0 bases, with 8 bases between. The CDR3 sequence is CASSKSTSAETLYF. The covered CDR3 bases are TGTGCCAGCAGTAAATCAACTAGTGCAGAA.

Concerning this clone: Germline and genes: mouse. Read data end 4 residues before the CDR3 end; the end is taken from the germline J gene. In the same sample, other DNA sequences code for this CDR3. J is TRBJ2-2 and V is TRBV13-1, with 9 bases matching TRBD1. This CDR3 comprises 14 residues. Trimming cost V 3 bases and J 5 bases; bases outside gene matches: 2. Germline V gene data show CDR1 as NSHNY and CDR2 as SYGAGN. CDR3 protein: CASSGGQGTGQLYF. The CDR3 DNA, read in part, is TGTGCCAGCAGTGGGGGACAGGGAACCGGG.

In the case of this clone: The listed genes are named as in mouse. With the read ending 4 residues before the CDR3 end, the germline J gene is used to fill in that end. The chain recombines TRBV13-2 with TRBJ1-1, with D unresolved. The V end lost 2 bases, the J end lost 4 bases, and 12 bases lay between the germline ends. CDR3 length: 14 amino acids. Germline V gene lookup returns CDR1 NNHNN and CDR2 SYGAGS (reference sequence). Here the CDR3 reads CASGEAPHSTEVFF. The sequenced CDR3 bases are TGTGCCAGCGGTGAGGCCCCCCACAGCACA.

There are a few counts of this clone. Mouse gene names and germline throughout. The read halts 4 residues ahead of the CDR3 end, with the missing end drawn from the germline J gene. This chain joins TRBV13-2 and TRBJ2-3; TRBD1 aligns across 7 bases. With 4 bases clipped from V and 1 base from J, the junction kept 6 bases outside the gene matches. This CDR3 is 15 amino acids long. Germline assignment: CDR1 NNHNN and CDR2 SYGAGS (reference sequence). The part of the CDR3 DNA that was read is TGTGCCAGCGGTCCGAGACAGGGTGGTGCAGAA. Residues: CASGPRQGGAE. The entire CDR3 protein reads CASGPRQGGAETLYF.

This clone was counted ten times or more. The genes and germline here are from mouse. The read falls 4 residues short of the CDR3 end, and the missing part is taken from the germline J gene. Distinct nucleotide sequences in the sample also encode this CDR3. This chain joins TRBV14 and TRBJ2-2; 7 bases line up with TRBD2. CDR1 is SGHDT, CDR2 FRDEAV, per germline. This CDR3 spans 15 amino acids. The V and J ends lost 4 bases and 0 bases, in that order; junction bases with no gene match: 3. The CDR3 region is CASSPGGPNTGQLYF. The sequenced CDR3 bases are TGTGCCAGCAGTCCTGGGGGTCCAAACACCGGG.

This clone has more than one count but fewer than ten. The germline and genes are mouse ones. CDR3 protein: CASSPSTNANSDYTF. The part of the CDR3 DNA that was read is TGTGCCAGCAGTCCCTCGACAAACGCAAACTCC. The chain is built from TRBV19 and TRBJ1-2, with D unclear. The read halts 4 residues ahead of the CDR3 end, with the missing end drawn from the germline J gene. CDR3 length: 15 amino acids. Germline CDR1 is FNHDT and CDR2 is SITEND (reference sequence). Trimming pared 4 bases from V and 0 bases from J, leaving 13 bases between.

This clone was seen a few times. Gene names follow the mouse nomenclature. With the read ending 4 residues before the CDR3 end, the germline J gene is used to fill in that end. The J gene is TRBJ2-1, the V gene TRBV17, with TRBD2 matching 9 bases. The V gene's germline CDR1 is MNHDT and CDR2 YYDKIL. CDR3 length equals 16 residues. Trimming removed 0 bases from V and 4 bases from J; junction bases left unmatched: 4. The CDR3 loop reads CASSRELGLGYAEQFF. Incomplete CDR3 DNA: TGTGCTAGCAGTAGAGAATTGGGACTGGGATATGCT.

This clone was observed a handful of times. These gene names are mouse names. The read terminates 4 residues before the CDR3 end, so the remaining end is supplied by the germline J gene. The chain uses TRBV13-3 and TRBJ2-3, with TRBD2 matching 9 bases. Germline CDR1 NNHDY, CDR2 SYVADS. After removal of 9 bases from V and 2 bases from J, the junction contained 4 bases not matched to a gene. The CDR3 runs 13 residues. CDR3 region: CATHWGDAETLYF. The part of the CDR3 DNA that was read is TGTGCCACCCACTGGGGGGATGCAGAA.

This clone was counted only a few times. The genes are named according to mouse. The CDR3 goes on 4 residues after the read ends, and that part is filled in from the germline J gene. The chain links TRBV1 to TRBJ2-1; 9 bases agree with TRBD2. The germline gives CDR1 NSQYPW, CDR2 LRSPGD (reference sequence). Unmatched junction bases numbered 4, after V lost 2 bases and J lost 5 bases. The CDR3 totals 15 residues. The DNA read from the CDR3 is TGCACCTGCAGTGCAATCTGGGGGGGGGATGCT. Its protein product is CTCSAIWGGDA. The entire CDR3 protein reads CTCSAIWGGDAEQFF.